These 8 T cell receptor beta chains were all obtained from the same sample, sequenced in a study of T cells in localized non-small cell lung cancer. Here immunoSEQ multiplex PCR was the method, and the copy in TCRdb shows in-frame clones only, minus some. This table has tens of thousands of clones, about 87% appearing once. The sample in question was peripheral blood mononuclear cells, obtained before any cancer treatment. These receptors all stem from a woman aged 40-69 years with stage III lung adenocarcinoma.

V usage is TRBV9 and J usage is TRBJ1-1; 10 bases fit TRBD1. This CDR3 has 15 residues. CDR1 is SGDLS and CDR2 is YYNGEE in the germline V gene. The J segment lost 3 bases and the V segment lost 3 bases, leaving 5 bases of the junction unmatched. The CDR3 DNA is TGTGCCAGCAGCGCCCGGACAGGGGGATACACTGAAGCTTTCTTT. This codes for CASSARTGGYTEAFF.

The sample holds a few counts of this clone. This chain joins TRBV6-1 and TRBJ2-5, with D possibly TRBD1 on 6 matching bases. In germline, CDR1 is MNHNS, CDR2 SASEGT. V lost 8 bases, J lost 7 bases, and 14 bases lay in between. The CDR3 totals 12 residues. The CDR3 coding sequence is TGTGCCAGCGCATCTGAAGGGGGGACCCAGTACTTC. Translated, it gives CASASEGGTQYF.

The chain uses TRBV7-2 and TRBJ2-7; D might be TRBD1 (6 bases). The CDR3 is 15 residues long. The germline V gene has CDR1 SGHTA and CDR2 FQGNSA. The germline V and J ends were trimmed by 2 bases and 5 bases, with 16 bases remaining between them. CDR3: CASSLSEAGANEQYF. DNA of the CDR3: TGTGCCAGCAGCTTAAGTGAGGCAGGGGCCAACGAGCAGTACTTC.

This chain joins TRBV9 and TRBJ2-1; 10 bases fit TRBD2. This CDR3 contains 16 residues. Germline-derived CDR1 and CDR2 are SGDLS and YYNGEE. V lost 2 bases, J lost 2 bases, and 4 bases stayed unmatched. The CDR3 region is CASSVSGGNTYNEQFF. As DNA, the CDR3 is TGTGCCAGCAGCGTTAGCGGGGGGAACACCTACAATGAGCAGTTCTTC.

This chain connects TRBV7-8 to TRBJ1-2; D might be TRBD1 (5 bases). Germline V CDR1 and CDR2: SGHVS, FQNEAQ. Trimming removed 5 bases at V and 3 bases at J, with 13 bases between. This CDR3 has 14 amino acids. CDR3 sequence (DNA): TGTGCCAGCAGCCCATTCGACAGCCACTATGGCTACACCTTC. Residues: CASSPFDSHYGYTF.

V is TRBV10-3 and J is TRBJ2-7; D gene unclear. The CDR3 has 15 amino acids. The V end lost 0 bases, the J end lost 3 bases, and 12 bases lay between the germline ends. CDR1 and CDR2 (germline): ENHRY, SYGVKD. CDR3 in DNA: TGTGCCATCAGTGAGTCGAATCGGCGTAGCTACGAGCAGTACTTC. It translates to CAISESNRRSYEQYF.

This sequence joins TRBV19 and TRBJ2-7, with D hard to call. Germline CDR1 reads LNHDA; CDR2 reads SQIVND (reference sequence). The CDR3 contains 14 residues. V was shortened by 1 base and J by 3 bases, with 10 bases between the two germline ends. The CDR3 is CASSIGSRNYEQYF. The DNA of the CDR3 is TGTGCCAGTAGTATAGGCAGCCGCAACTACGAGCAGTACTTC. Complete variable domain (other parts from reference TRBV19 and TRBJ2-7): DGGITQSPKYLFRKEGQNVTLSCEQNLNHDAMYWYRQDPGQGLRLIYYSQIVNDFQKGDIAEGYSVSREKKESFPLTVTSAQKNPTAFYLCASSIGSRNYEQYFGPGTRLTVT.

The V and J genes are TRBV6-1 and TRBJ1-3; 9 positions agree with TRBD1. Germline CDR1 and CDR2: MNHNS and SASEGT. CDR3 size: 15 residues. Trimming cost V 8 bases and J 1 base; bases outside gene matches: 6. DNA for the CDR3: TGTGCCAGCCGACCGGGACAGGGTTCTGGAAACACCATATATTTT. This sequence encodes CASRPGQGSGNTIYF.